This entry describes one TCR beta chain. Antigen specificity is unknown. The assay was immunoSEQ multiplex PCR, and TCRdb's table has in-frame clones only and misses some. The sample contains 12,000 or so clones, roughly 80% of which appear only once. The data belong to a study of PD-1 blockade in classical Hodgkin lymphoma. Broader study findings: In newly diagnosed patients, baseline TCR diversity was reportedly below that of healthy donors. Underlying causes for the observed repertoire differences were not defined, possibly disease activity or prior therapy. Significant TCR diversity gains by C4D1 occurred in CD4+ but not CD8+ cells. Complete responders' baseline diversity resembled that of newly diagnosed patients.

From germline, CDR1 is MNHGY and CDR2 SAAAGT. This CDR3 contains 17 residues. J gave up 5 bases and V 8 bases, and 17 bases lay outside the gene matches. No patient escaped relapse after autologous stem cell transplantation, and brentuximab vedotin exposure varied. From thawed PBMCs, CD8+ T cells were isolated by magnetic negative selection. The material was CD8+ T cells from blood, obtained at baseline. The sequence derives from a human donor with classical Hodgkin lymphoma. The chain is built from TRBV6-8 and TRBJ2-1; 8 bases are shared with TRBD2. In DNA, the CDR3 is TGTGCCAGCGAAACGGGAGGGCCTTCCTCGGTGGACAATGAGCAGTTCTTC. Translated, it gives CASETGGPSSVDNEQFF.